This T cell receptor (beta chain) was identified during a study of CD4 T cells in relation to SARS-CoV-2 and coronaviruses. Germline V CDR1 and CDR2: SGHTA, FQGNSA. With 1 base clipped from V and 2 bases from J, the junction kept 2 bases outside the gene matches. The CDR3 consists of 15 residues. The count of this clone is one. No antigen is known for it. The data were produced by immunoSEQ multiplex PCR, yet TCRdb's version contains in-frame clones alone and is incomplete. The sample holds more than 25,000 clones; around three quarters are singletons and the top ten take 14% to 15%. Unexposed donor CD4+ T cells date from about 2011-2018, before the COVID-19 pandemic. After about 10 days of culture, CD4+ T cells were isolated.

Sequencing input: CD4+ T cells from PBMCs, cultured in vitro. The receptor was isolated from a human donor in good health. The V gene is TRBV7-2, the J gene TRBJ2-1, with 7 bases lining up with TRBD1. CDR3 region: CASSLDRGAYNEQFF. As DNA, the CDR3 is TGTGCCAGCAGCTTAGACAGGGGCGCCTACAATGAGCAGTTCTTC. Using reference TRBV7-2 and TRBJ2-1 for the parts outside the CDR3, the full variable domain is GAGVSQSPSNKVTEKGKDVELRCDPISGHTALYWYRQSLGQGLEFLIYFQGNSAPDKSGLPSDRFSAERTGGSVSTLTIQRTQQEDSAVYLCASSLDRGAYNEQFFGPGTRLTVL.